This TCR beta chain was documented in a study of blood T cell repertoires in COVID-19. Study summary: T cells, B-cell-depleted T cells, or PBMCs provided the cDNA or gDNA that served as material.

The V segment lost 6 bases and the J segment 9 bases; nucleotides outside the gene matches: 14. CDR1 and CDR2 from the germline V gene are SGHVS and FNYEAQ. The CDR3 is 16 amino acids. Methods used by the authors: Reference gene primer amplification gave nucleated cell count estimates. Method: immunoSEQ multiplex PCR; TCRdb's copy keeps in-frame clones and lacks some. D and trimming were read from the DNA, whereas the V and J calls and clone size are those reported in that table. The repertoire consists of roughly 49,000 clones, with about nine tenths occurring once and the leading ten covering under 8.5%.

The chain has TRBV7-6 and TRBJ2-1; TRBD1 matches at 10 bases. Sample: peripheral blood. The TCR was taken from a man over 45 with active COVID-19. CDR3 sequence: CASSPAGTGALSEQFF. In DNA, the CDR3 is TGTGCCAGCAGTCCCGCCGGGACAGGGGCCCTTAGTGAGCAGTTCTTC. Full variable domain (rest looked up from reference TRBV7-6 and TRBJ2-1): GAGVSQSPRYKVTKRGQDVALRCDPISGHVSLYWYRQALGQGPEFLTYFNYEAQQDKSGLPNDRFSAERPEGSISTLTIQRTEQRDSAMYRCASSPAGTGALSEQFFGPGTRLTVL.